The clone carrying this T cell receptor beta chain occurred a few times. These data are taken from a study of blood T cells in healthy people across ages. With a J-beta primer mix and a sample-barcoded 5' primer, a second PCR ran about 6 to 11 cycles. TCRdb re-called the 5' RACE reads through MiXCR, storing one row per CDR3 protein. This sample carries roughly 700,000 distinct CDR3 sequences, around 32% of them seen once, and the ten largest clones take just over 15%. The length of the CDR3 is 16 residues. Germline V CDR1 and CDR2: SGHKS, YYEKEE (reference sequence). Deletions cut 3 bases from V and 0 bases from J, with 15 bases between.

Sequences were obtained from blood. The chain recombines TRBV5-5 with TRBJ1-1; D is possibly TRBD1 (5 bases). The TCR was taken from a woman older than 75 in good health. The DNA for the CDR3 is TGTGCCAGCAGCTACCTGGGGGACTCACTGAACACTGAAGCTTTCTTT. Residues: CASSYLGDSLNTEAFF.